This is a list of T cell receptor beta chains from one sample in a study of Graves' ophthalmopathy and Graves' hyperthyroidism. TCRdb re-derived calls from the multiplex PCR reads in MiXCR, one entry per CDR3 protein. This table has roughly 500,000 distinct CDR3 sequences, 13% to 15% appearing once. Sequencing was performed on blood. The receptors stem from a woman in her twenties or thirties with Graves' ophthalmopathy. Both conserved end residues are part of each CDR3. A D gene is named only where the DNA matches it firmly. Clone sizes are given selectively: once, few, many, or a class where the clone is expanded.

TGTGCCAGCAGTTTCCCCCCGGTCACTGAAGCTTTCTTT	CASSFPPVTEAFF	-	TRBV28	TRBJ1-1	many
TGTGCCAGCTCTACCATAAAGGGCCGGGTCACTGAAGCTTTCTTT	CASSTIKGRVTEAFF	-	TRBV18	TRBJ1-1	many
TGTGCCAGTGGGGACGGTGAAGCTTTCTTT	CASGDGEAFF	-	TRBV19	TRBJ1-1	many
TGTGCCAGCAGTACGTTCTGGACGGTGCTCTCTACTAACTATGGCTACACCTTC	CASSTFWTVLSTNYGYTF	-	TRBV6-2/TRBV6-3	TRBJ1-2	many
TGTGCCAGCAGTAAGCCCCCAAGAGGGGTCACTGAAGCTTTCTTT	CASSKPPRGVTEAFF	-	TRBV28	TRBJ1-1	many
TGCAGTGCTAGGGGGTCGCTGAGCGGGGATAAAGAGACCCAGTACTTC	CSARGSLSGDKETQYF	TRBD2	TRBV20-1	TRBJ2-5	many
TGCAGCGTTGGGCCGACGAACACTGAAGCTTTCTTT	CSVGPTNTEAFF	-	TRBV29-1	TRBJ1-1	many
TGTGCCACCGCAGGGGCAACCTACGAGCAGTACTTC	CATAGATYEQYF	-	TRBV2	TRBJ2-7	many
TGTGCCATCAGTGACTGGGGACTGGTGAACACCGGGGAGCTGTTTTTT	CAISDWGLVNTGELFF	-	TRBV10-3	TRBJ2-2	many
TGTGCCAGCAGTTTAATGTCCCGGGGGCGGCCTAACTATGGCTACACCTTC	CASSLMSRGRPNYGYTF	-	TRBV27	TRBJ1-2	many
TGTGCCAGCAGCCAGGAGACAGGCCTCCTCTGGAATTCACCCCTCCACTTT	CASSQETGLLWNSPLHF	-	TRBV3-1	TRBJ1-6	many
TGTGCCAGCAGTCGGGAGACTAGCGGGAGTCCCAATTACCCCCAGTACTTC	CASSRETSGSPNYPQYF	TRBD2	TRBV6-5	TRBJ2-5	many
TGTGCCAGCGGGTCAGGGGCATCGAACACCGGGGAGCTGTTTTTT	CASGSGASNTGELFF	-	TRBV6-2/TRBV6-3	TRBJ2-2	-
TGTGCCAACTCTGGACATCAGGGCGAGCAGTACTTC	CANSGHQGEQYF	-	TRBV28	TRBJ2-7	many
TGTGCCAGCAGTCCAACAGGGAGGGATCAGCCCCAGCATTTT	CASSPTGRDQPQHF	-	TRBV12-3/TRBV12-4	TRBJ1-5	many
TGTGCCAGCAGTGTAGAGCCCAATTACGAGCAGTACTTC	CASSVEPNYEQYF	-	TRBV6-4	TRBJ2-7	many
TGTGCCAGTAGTCCCCGGACAGGGGTCTACGAGCAGTACTTC	CASSPRTGVYEQYF	TRBD1	TRBV19	TRBJ2-7	-
TGCAGCGTCATTCTAACTTCCTACGAGCAGTACTTC	CSVILTSYEQYF	-	TRBV29-1	TRBJ2-7	many
TGTGCCAGTAGGGACAGGGGGTTAGGCAATCAGCCCCAGCATTTT	CASRDRGLGNQPQHF	TRBD1	TRBV6-1	TRBJ1-5	many
TGCAGTGCTACCTTGCCCTCGGGGGACAATTCACCCCTCCACTTT	CSATLPSGDNSPLHF	-	TRBV20-1	TRBJ1-6	many